This TCR beta chain is drawn from a study of shared clonotypes between healthy human individuals. Study results and limitations: The researchers took only blood, and tissue repertoires probably look different.

This clone was seen ten or more times. Antigen: not known. Evenly divided among several immunoSEQ plates was the genomic DNA of each subset. In replicate PCRs of unsorted PBMC, about 320 ng DNA, 25,000 to 35,000 T cell genomes, was used. TCRdb's copy holds only in-frame clones and misses some; the assay was immunoSEQ multiplex PCR. The data hold more than 400,000 clones, with almost 80% observed a single time. The sequenced material came from PBMCs. This clonotype was obtained from a middle-aged woman in good health. Some clones in this sample may be carry-over from other donors' samples.

This CDR3 is CASSLHYRDRNEKLFF. Here the CDR3 DNA reads TGTGCCAGCAGCTTACATTACAGGGATAGAAATGAAAAACTGTTTTTT. V gene TRBV5-5 combines with J gene TRBJ1-4; D is possibly TRBD1 (6 bases). CDR3 size: 16 residues. In germline, CDR1 is SGHKS, CDR2 YYEKEE (reference sequence). V lost 2 bases and J lost 5, with 16 bases in between.